This entry lists 23 T cell receptor beta chains sequenced from one sample in a study of blood T cells in healthy people across ages (dated by TCRdb to about 2015). The library came from 5' RACE. Sequencing was performed on an Illumina HiSeq 2500. A second PCR of 7 to 11 cycles was performed with a sample-barcoded 5' primer and a J-beta primer mix. TCRdb applied fastp at Q25 and MiXCR to the public reads, then kept only in-frame beta chains. Each entry is one CDR3 protein sequence, shown with its most common DNA and genes. Present in this sample are a few hundred thousand distinct CDR3 sequences, 25% to 30% of which were seen just once. Approximately 30% of the sample belongs to the ten largest clones. Material: blood. Receptor source: an older woman in good health.

There are many counts of this clonotype. The rearrangement joins TRBV14 to TRBJ2-5; 9 nucleotides align to TRBD1. The CDR3 totals 14 residues. V lost 8 bases to trimming and J lost 3 bases; unmatched junction nucleotides: 7. Per the germline V gene, CDR1 is SGHDN and CDR2 is FVKESK. The CDR3 DNA reads as TGTGCCAGCTCTCCCTGGACAGGGGAAGAGACCCAGTACTTC. As protein: CASSPWTGEETQYF.

In this sample, this clonotype turned up a few times. CDR3 in DNA: TGTGCCACCAGGGATTCCGGGACTAGCGGGAGGAGCCATGAGCAGTTCTTC. Amino acid sequence: CATRDSGTSGRSHEQFF. The chain couples TRBV15 to TRBJ2-5; 15 nucleotides line up with TRBD2. The DNA end is more similar to TRBJ2-1, so the J call may be wrong. The CDR3 has 17 residues. Germline CDR1 is LNHNV and CDR2 is YYDKDF (reference sequence).

The V call is TRBV20-1, the J call TRBJ2-5; D perhaps matches TRBD2 (6 bases). The germline V gene encodes CDR1 DFQATT and CDR2 SNEGSKA (reference sequence). This CDR3 has 14 amino acids. Between the trimmed V and J ends, which lost 5 bases and 0 bases, there was a span of 13 bases. In nucleotides, the CDR3 is TGCAGTGCTGGAATCGCGGGGAACCAAGAGACCCAGTACTTC. Translated, it gives CSAGIAGNQETQYF.

This sequence joins TRBV9 and TRBJ1-6, with D perhaps matching TRBD1 (5 bases). This CDR3 comprises 17 residues. Between the trimmed V and J ends, which lost 3 bases and 7 bases, there was a span of 20 bases. Germline V gene sequence: CDR1 SGDLS, CDR2 YYNGEE. CDR3 region: CASSDTQVRGSNSPLHF. Here the CDR3 DNA reads TGTGCCAGCAGCGATACTCAGGTTCGGGGGTCGAATTCACCCCTCCACTTT.

This clonotype has just a few counts. This sequence joins TRBV4-2 and TRBJ2-7, with 11 nucleotides matching TRBD2. The CDR3 contains 16 residues. Germline-derived CDR1 and CDR2 are LGHNA and YNFKEQ. V lost 0 bases and J lost 2; bases outside the gene matches: 3. DNA of the CDR3: TGTGCCAGCAGCCAAGAGGGGACTAGCGGAACCTACGAGCAGTACTTC. Its protein is CASSQEGTSGTYEQYF.

This sequence joins TRBV3-1 and TRBJ2-5, with D maybe TRBD2 (6 bases). The J call may be wrong; the DNA end is better matched by TRBJ2-1. CDR1 is LGHDT and CDR2 is YNNKEL in the germline V gene (reference sequence). CDR3 length: 14 amino acids. CDR3 region: CASSQGLEGNEQFF. The CDR3 DNA is TGTGCCAGCAGCCAAGGACTAGAAGGGAATGAGCAGTTCTTC.

The gene calls are TRBV7-9 and TRBJ2-7; no clear D. In germline, CDR1 is SEHNR, CDR2 FQNEAQ (reference sequence). With 5 bases removed from V and 5 bases from J, the gap between germline ends came to 19 bases. The CDR3 runs to 15 residues. CDR3: CASSPLAGPVNEQYF. The CDR3 DNA reads TGTGCCAGCAGCCCCCTGGCTGGACCGGTCAACGAGCAGTACTTC.

This clonotype appeared many times. The CDR3 DNA follows: TGTGCCACCAGCAGACAGGACGCGGGGACCGGGGAGCTGTTTTTT. This translates into CATSRQDAGTGELFF. V and J are TRBV15 and TRBJ2-2; possible D gene TRBD2, 6 bases. This CDR3 is 15 amino acids long. Germline-derived CDR1 and CDR2 are LNHNV and YYDKDF (reference sequence). V was pared by 2 bases and J by 5 bases, with 12 bases between.

The chain combines TRBV27 with TRBJ2-3, with unresolved D. The CDR3 runs 13 residues. Germline CDR1 is MNHEY and CDR2 is SMNVEV (reference sequence). V lost 1 base, J lost 3 bases, and 5 bases lay in between. In DNA, the CDR3 is TGTGCCAGCAGTTTATTCGGGACAGATACGCAGTATTTT. Protein sequence: CASSLFGTDTQYF.

There are a few counts of this clonotype. J is TRBJ1-2 and V is TRBV29-1; a weak D match, TRBD1 (5 bases). Trimming left V 3 bases short and J 8 bases short, with 13 bases between. The CDR3 is 12 amino acids. Germline V gene data show CDR1 as SQVTM and CDR2 as ANQGSEA. CDR3 in amino acids: CSVDVGVGGYTF. As DNA, the CDR3 is TGCAGCGTTGATGTGGGGGTTGGGGGCTACACCTTC. The variable domain in full, completed from reference TRBV29-1 and TRBJ1-2, reads SAVISQKPSRDICQRGTSLTIQCQVDSQVTMMFWYRQQPGQSLTLIATANQGSEATYESGFVIDKFPISRPNLTFSTLTVSNMSPEDSSIYLCSVDVGVGGYTFGSGTRLTVV.

This clonotype has more than one count but fewer than ten. This chain links TRBV28 with TRBJ1-4; perhaps TRBD1 as D (6 bases). Trimming removed 6 bases at V and 0 bases at J, with 14 bases between. The CDR3 has 16 amino acids. The germline V gene encodes CDR1 MDHEN and CDR2 SYDVKM. The CDR3 spells CASSAGTLTTNEKLFF. CDR3 DNA: TGTGCCAGCAGCGCCGGGACACTTACAACTAATGAAAAACTGTTTTTT.

The rearrangement joins TRBV3-1 to TRBJ2-5; weak D call: TRBD2 (6 bases). Matching the DNA end better, TRBJ2-1 makes the J call doubtful. Germline CDR1 is LGHDT and CDR2 is YNNKEL (reference sequence). This CDR3 is built from 14 residues. In DNA form, the CDR3 reads TGTGCCAGCAGCGAACCTAGCGTAAGGGATGAGCAGTTCTTC. It encodes CASSEPSVRDEQFF.

The chain links TRBV7-2 to TRBJ2-1, with D possibly TRBD2 on 6 matching bases. The CDR3 contains 18 residues. The V and J ends lost 2 bases and 0 bases respectively, with 17 bases between them. CDR1 and CDR2 (germline): SGHTA, FQGNSA. In DNA, the CDR3 is TGTGCCAGCAGCTTAATGGGTCGGAGGGCGGGCTCCTACAATGAGCAGTTCTTC. The encoded protein is CASSLMGRRAGSYNEQFF.

The table lists this clonotype with a count of one. The rearrangement joins TRBV6-2 or TRBV6-3 to TRBJ1-1; D remains unclear. CDR1 and CDR2 (germline): MNHEY, SVGEGT. This CDR3 comprises 16 residues. Trimming removed 2 bases from V and 5 bases from J, with 18 bases in between. This CDR3 reads CASSYGQALGWTEAFF. CDR3 DNA sequence: TGTGCCAGCAGTTACGGGCAGGCCCTCGGATGGACTGAAGCTTTCTTT.

This clonotype turned up a few times. This chain links TRBV2 with TRBJ1-5; D gene uncertain. The CDR3 totals 13 residues. Per the germline V gene, CDR1 is SNHLY and CDR2 is FYNNEI. Trimming left V 4 bases short and J 4 bases short, with 8 bases between. The CDR3 DNA sequence: TGTGCCAGCAGTGTTCCGGGGAATCAGCCCCAGCATTTT. Translation gives CASSVPGNQPQHF.

The genes are TRBV7-9 and TRBJ2-5; tentative D call: TRBD1 (5 bases). The CDR3 length is 16 residues. CDR1 is SEHNR, CDR2 FQNEAQ, per germline (reference sequence). V was pared by 1 base and J by 2 bases, with 14 bases between. CDR3 loop: CASSLVGQGSQETQYF. In DNA form, the CDR3 reads TGTGCCAGCAGCTTAGTTGGCCAGGGCTCTCAAGAGACCCAGTACTTC.

This clonotype came up a few times. Without the conserved terminal phenylalanine or tryptophan, this CDR3 likely stems from a read error. Because the CDR3's place on the DNA is in doubt, the DNA is left out and the CDR3 is given as listed by TCRdb. V usage is TRBV12-3 or TRBV12-4 and J usage is TRBJ2-7; the table names TRBD2, a call not compared with the DNA. A total of 15 residues make up the CDR3, ends included. This CDR3 is CASSLACRRLVNSHS.

This clonotype appeared many times. The V gene is TRBV29-1, the J gene TRBJ2-7; D perhaps matches TRBD2 (5 bases). The CDR3 covers 14 residues. V lost 7 bases and J lost 2, with 18 bases in between. In germline, CDR1 is SQVTM, CDR2 ANQGSEA. CDR3 residues: CSATIVGEPYEQYF. CDR3 in DNA: TGCAGCGCCACCATCGTGGGAGAACCCTACGAGCAGTACTTC.

This clonotype showed up just a few times. This chain uses TRBV29-1 with TRBJ2-3, with D maybe TRBD1 (6 bases). The CDR3 spans 15 residues. V was shortened by 7 bases and J by 2 bases, with 19 bases between the two germline ends. Germline CDR1 and CDR2: SQVTM and ANQGSEA. CDR3 protein: CSAEGDLYSTDTQYF. CDR3 nucleotides: TGCAGCGCCGAGGGGGACCTCTACTCCACAGATACGCAGTATTTT.

This chain connects TRBV5-1 to TRBJ1-4; D not resolved. The CDR3 runs to 16 residues. CDR1 and CDR2 (germline): SGHRS, YFSETQ. The germline V and J ends were trimmed by 4 bases and 2 bases, with 15 bases remaining between them. The CDR3 is CASSVPTGATNEKLFF. CDR3 DNA: TGCGCCAGCAGCGTCCCGACGGGAGCGACTAATGAAAAACTGTTTTTT.

V and J are TRBV27 and TRBJ2-5; D may be TRBD1 or TRBD2 (6 bases each). The J call may be mistaken, given a closer DNA end match to TRBJ2-7. Looked up from germline, CDR1 is MNHEY and CDR2 is SMNVEV (reference sequence). The CDR3 has 13 residues. Written as DNA, the CDR3 is TGTGCCAGCAGTACGAGGGGGGACCACGAGCAGTACTTC. It yields the protein CASSTRGDHEQYF.

This clonotype showed up just a few times. In DNA form, the CDR3 reads TGTGCTAGTGGAACGGGACAGGGGTCCCTCGGGGTGGAGACCCAGTACTTC. Amino acid sequence: CASGTGQGSLGVETQYF. The rearrangement uses TRBV12-5 and TRBJ2-5; 10 nucleotides agree with TRBD1. The ends lost 6 bases at V and 5 bases at J; junction bases unmatched: 15. The CDR3 has 17 residues. CDR1 and CDR2 from the germline V gene are LGHNT and FRNRAP.

V is TRBV29-1 and J is TRBJ2-5; D is perhaps TRBD2 (5 bases). The J call may be incorrect, as the DNA end agrees better with TRBJ2-1. Germline CDR1 SQVTM, CDR2 ANQGSEA. This CDR3 is built from 15 residues. DNA for the CDR3: TGCAGCGTTGAAGATTCCGGGATCGGAGACAATGAGCAGTTCTTC. Translating gives CSVEDSGIGDNEQFF.